The 5 T cell receptor beta chains reported below all come from one sample, sequenced in a study of type 1 regulatory T cells. These receptors' targets are unknown. One entry per CDR3 protein results from TCRdb running MiXCR on the reads. Of 13,000 to 15,000 distinct CDR3 sequences listed, roughly an eighth are singletons. Material for sequencing was cultured T cells, either the whole culture or a sorted T cell fraction (not recorded which). The receptors originated from a human donor in good health.

This rearrangement joins TRBV12-3 or TRBV12-4 to TRBJ2-3; D unclear. The CDR3 is 14 residues long. Deletions cut 0 bases from V and 2 bases from J, with 6 bases between. The CDR3 nucleotides are TGTGCCAGCAGTTTAGCCCTTTACACAGATACGCAGTATTTT. It translates to CASSLALYTDTQYF.

Relative to its sample, this clonotype is medium-sized (0.01 to 0.1%). This chain links TRBV6-2 or TRBV6-3 with TRBJ2-4; D remains ambiguous. The CDR3 runs 15 residues. Deletions cut 2 bases from V and 3 bases from J, with 11 bases between. The germline V gene has CDR1 MNHEY and CDR2 SVGEGT. The CDR3 nucleotides are TGTGCCAGCAGTTACGACTCGCTAGACAAAAACATTCAGTACTTC. This gives the protein CASSYDSLDKNIQYF.

Many counts were recorded for this clonotype. This chain connects TRBV3-1 to TRBJ2-7, with no clear D. The germline V and J ends were trimmed by 1 base and 3 bases, with 7 bases remaining between them. This CDR3 is built from 13 residues. In germline, CDR1 is LGHDT, CDR2 YNNKEL (reference sequence). In nucleotides, the CDR3 is TGTGCCAGCAGCCAAGGATACGGCTACGAGCAGTACTTC. Its translation is CASSQGYGYEQYF.

This clonotype has just a few counts. The V call is TRBV27, the J call TRBJ1-4; TRBD1 matches at 7 bases. The CDR3 sequence is 13 residues long. The V gene's germline CDR1 is MNHEY and CDR2 SMNVEV (reference sequence). Germline trimming cut 6 bases from V and 7 bases from J; bases unmatched to any gene: 5. This CDR3 reads CASSPGQLEKLFF. CDR3 DNA: TGTGCCAGCAGCCCGGGACAGCTTGAAAAACTGTTTTTT.

This clonotype was seen more than once but under ten times. The V gene is TRBV20-1, the J gene TRBJ2-1, with D unclear. Germline V gene data show CDR1 as DFQATT and CDR2 as SNEGSKA (reference sequence). Trimming removed 5 bases from V and 8 bases from J, with 13 bases in between. The CDR3 covers 12 residues. The CDR3 loop is CSAALWVYEQFF. DNA of the CDR3: TGCAGTGCTGCCCTTTGGGTTTATGAGCAGTTCTTC.